This is a list of T cell receptor beta chains from one sample in a study of Ad26.COV2.S vaccination and SARS-CoV-2 variants. TCRdb's table, derived via immunoSEQ multiplex PCR, lists solely in-frame clones and lacks some. Of approximately 410,000 clones listed, approximately 90% were seen once; the top ten hold 3.6%. Sample: peripheral blood, taken in a trial of Ad26.COV2.S vaccine versus placebo. The receptors were gathered from a person aged 18 to 65 who received the Ad26.COV2.S COVID-19 vaccine or a placebo. The CDR3 runs from the conserved cysteine through the conserved F or W. The D gene is left open where the match is weak. Size values are once, few and many counts, or a class for expanded clones, and some rows have none.

cdr3_nt cdr3_aa clone_size v_call d_call j_call
TGTGCCAGCAGCTCCACCGTCGGGGATGAGCAGTTCTTC CASSSTVGDEQFF . TRBV7-3 . TRBJ2-1
TGTGCCAGCAGTAAGGCTGGGGCTAATGAAAAACTGTTTTTT CASSKAGANEKLFF . TRBV27 . TRBJ1-4
TGTGCCAGCAGACCGGGGGGGTCGAGCTCCTACAATGAGCAGTTCTTC CASRPGGSSSYNEQFF . TRBV27 TRBD2 TRBJ2-1
TGTGCCAGCAGCGCAAGGGACAGAGTCACCTACGAGCAGTACTTC CASSARDRVTYEQYF . TRBV9 TRBD1 TRBJ2-7
TGTGCCAGCAGTTTTTCAGGGGGCCCGTCTTGGCCCCAGCATTTT CASSFSGGPSWPQHF . TRBV27 TRBD1 TRBJ1-5
TGTGCCAGCAGCCAAGGGGGGGCCCAAGAGACCCAGTACTTC CASSQGGAQETQYF . TRBV14 . TRBJ2-5
TGTGCCAGCCCCTCTCGGGAGGGCTCCTACAATGAGCAGTTCTTC CASPSREGSYNEQFF . TRBV2 TRBD2 TRBJ2-1
TGTGCCAGCAGCTTACAGGGGTCCACTGAAGCTTTCTTT CASSLQGSTEAFF . TRBV6-2/TRBV6-3 TRBD1 TRBJ1-1
TGTGCCAGCAGTTACTCGATGAGGATCCCAGGGGGCGCGACGGTGGGCTACACCTTC CASSYSMRIPGGATVGYTF . TRBV6-2/TRBV6-3 TRBD1 TRBJ1-2
TGTGCCAGCTCACCCAACCCGGGACAGGGATCCTATGGCTACACCTTC CASSPNPGQGSYGYTF . TRBV18 TRBD1 TRBJ1-2
TGCGCCAGCAGCCCACGACGGGCTGGTGGGGCCAACGTCCTGACTTTC CASSPRRAGGANVLTF . TRBV4-1 . TRBJ2-6
TGTGCCAGCAGCTTAATTGGTGGGACTGAAGCTTTCTTT CASSLIGGTEAFF . TRBV7-3 . TRBJ1-1
TGTGCCAGCAGCTCGGAAGGTGGAAACACCATATATTTT CASSSEGGNTIYF . TRBV7-9 . TRBJ1-3
TGTGCCAGCAGCCCGACAGTCTACTTTTCCTACGAGCAGTACTTC CASSPTVYFSYEQYF . TRBV11-2 . TRBJ2-7
TGTGCCAGCATTTGGACACTGAGCACAGATACGCAGTATTTT CASIWTLSTDTQYF few TRBV2 . TRBJ2-3
TGTGCCAGCAGTATTTCAGCTAATTCACCCCTCCACTTT CASSISANSPLHF few TRBV6-5 . TRBJ1-6
TGTGCCAGCAGCTTAGTAGCGGGGGAGCTAGATACGCAGTATTTT CASSLVAGELDTQYF . TRBV7-2 TRBD2 TRBJ2-3
TGTGCCTGGAGTTTTACTAGCGGTGGGGAGCTGTTTTTT CAWSFTSGGELFF . TRBV30 TRBD2 TRBJ2-2
TGCGCCAGCAGCTTGGAAGCGGGGGGCCGCCCTGAGCAGTTCTTC CASSLEAGGRPEQFF . TRBV5-1 TRBD2 TRBJ2-1
TGCGCCAGCAGCCAAGATAGGACTCTCGCCGGGGAGCTGTTTTTT CASSQDRTLAGELFF . TRBV4-3 . TRBJ2-2
TGTGCCAGCGGGAGTTACAATGAGCAGTTCTTC CASGSYNEQFF . TRBV21-1 . TRBJ2-1
TGTGCCACCAGTGACCGGGACAGGGCCTATGGCTACACCTTC CATSDRDRAYGYTF . TRBV24-1 TRBD1 TRBJ1-2
TGTGCCAGCAGCCAGGAGACAGCCGACTCTGGAAACACCATATATTTT CASSQETADSGNTIYF once TRBV4-2 . TRBJ1-3
TGTGCCAGCAGTAAAGGCGGTAACATTCAGTACTTC CASSKGGNIQYF . TRBV6-2/TRBV6-3 . TRBJ2-4
TGCGCCAGCAGCCAATACCACGGACTAGCGGGGCGCGCCGGGGAGCTGTTTTTT CASSQYHGLAGRAGELFF . TRBV4-3 TRBD2 TRBJ2-2
TGTGCCAGCAGCCAGGGGGACAGGGAAACAGATACGCAGTATTTT CASSQGDRETDTQYF once TRBV9 TRBD1 TRBJ2-3
TGCAGCGTTGAGGGAGGCGAAAAACTGTTTTTT CSVEGGEKLFF once TRBV29-1 . TRBJ1-4
TGTGCCAGCAGCTTAGGTCAGGTGAAGTACCAAGAGACCCAGTACTTC CASSLGQVKYQETQYF . TRBV7-9 . TRBJ2-5
TGTGCCAGCAGCCCGTACCGGGACACCTACGAGCAGTACTTC CASSPYRDTYEQYF . TRBV5-5 . TRBJ2-7
TGCGCCAGCAGGGGACAGAATCAAGCAGATACGCAGTATTTT CASRGQNQADTQYF once TRBV5-1 TRBD1 TRBJ2-3
TGTGCCAGCAGCGGTCCCTTTCCTACGCAGTATTTT CASSGPFPTQYF . TRBV5-4 . TRBJ2-3
TGTGCCAGCAGCCAAGGACGTCTGGCGGTAGATACGCAGTATTTT CASSQGRLAVDTQYF . TRBV14 . TRBJ2-3
TGTGCCAGCAGGAAACAGAGCTCCTACGAGCAGTACTTC CASRKQSSYEQYF . TRBV14 . TRBJ2-7
TGCGCCAGCAGCACACGACAGGCACTGGGGGAGCAGTACTTC CASSTRQALGEQYF . TRBV4-1 . TRBJ2-7
TGTGCCAGCAGCCCATCCCGGGACTCATTTCTCCACTTT CASSPSRDSFLHF . TRBV7-2 . TRBJ1-6
TGTGCCAGCAGCCAAGGGACGGGAGGCACTGAAGCTTTCTTT CASSQGTGGTEAFF once TRBV3-1/TRBV3-2 . TRBJ1-1
TGCGCCAGCAGCCCCCGGGGCAGGGCGAACACCGGGGAGCTGTTTTTT CASSPRGRANTGELFF . TRBV4-3 . TRBJ2-2